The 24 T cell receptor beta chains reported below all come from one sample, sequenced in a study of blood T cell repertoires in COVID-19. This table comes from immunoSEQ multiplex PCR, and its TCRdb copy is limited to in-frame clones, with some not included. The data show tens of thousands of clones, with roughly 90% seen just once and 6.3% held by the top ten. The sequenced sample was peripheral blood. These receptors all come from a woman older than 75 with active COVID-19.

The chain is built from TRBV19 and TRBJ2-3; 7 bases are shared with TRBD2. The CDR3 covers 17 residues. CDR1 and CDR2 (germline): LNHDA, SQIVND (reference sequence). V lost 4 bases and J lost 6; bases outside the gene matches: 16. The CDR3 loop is CASSREGPHYFEDTQYF. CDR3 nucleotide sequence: TGTGCCAGTAGTAGGGAGGGACCCCACTACTTTGAGGATACGCAGTATTTT. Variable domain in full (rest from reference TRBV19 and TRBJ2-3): DGGITQSPKYLFRKEGQNVTLSCEQNLNHDAMYWYRQDPGQGLRLIYYSQIVNDFQKGDIAEGYSVSREKKESFPLTVTSAQKNPTAFYLCASSREGPHYFEDTQYFGPGTRLTVL.

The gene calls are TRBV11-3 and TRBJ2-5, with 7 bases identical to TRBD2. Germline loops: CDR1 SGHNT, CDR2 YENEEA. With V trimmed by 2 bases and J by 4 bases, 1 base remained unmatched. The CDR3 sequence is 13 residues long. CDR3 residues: CASSLWEGETQYF. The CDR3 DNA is TGTGCCAGCAGCTTATGGGAGGGAGAGACCCAGTACTTC.

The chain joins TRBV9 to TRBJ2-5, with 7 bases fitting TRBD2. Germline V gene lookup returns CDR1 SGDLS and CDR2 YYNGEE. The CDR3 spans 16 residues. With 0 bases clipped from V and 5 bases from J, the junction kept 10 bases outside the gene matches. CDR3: CASSVGNGGKGETQYF. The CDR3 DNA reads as TGTGCCAGCAGCGTAGGGAACGGGGGGAAGGGGGAGACCCAGTACTTC. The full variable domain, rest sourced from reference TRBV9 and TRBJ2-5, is DSGVTQTPKHLITATGQRVTLRCSPRSGDLSVYWYQQSLDQGLQFLIQYYNGEERAKGNILERFSAQQFPDLHSELNLSSLELGDSALYFCASSVGNGGKGETQYFGPGTRLLVL.

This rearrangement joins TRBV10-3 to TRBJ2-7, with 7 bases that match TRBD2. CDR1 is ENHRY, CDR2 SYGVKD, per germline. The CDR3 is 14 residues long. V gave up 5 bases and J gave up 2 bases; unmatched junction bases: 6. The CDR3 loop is CAISRAGVPYEQYF. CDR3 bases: TGTGCCATCAGTCGCGCGGGGGTTCCCTACGAGCAGTACTTC.

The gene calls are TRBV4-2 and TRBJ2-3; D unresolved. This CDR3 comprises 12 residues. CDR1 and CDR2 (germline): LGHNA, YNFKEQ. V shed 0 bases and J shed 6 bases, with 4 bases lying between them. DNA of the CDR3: TGTGCCAGCAGCCAAGAGAGGGATACGCAGTATTTT. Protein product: CASSQERDTQYF.

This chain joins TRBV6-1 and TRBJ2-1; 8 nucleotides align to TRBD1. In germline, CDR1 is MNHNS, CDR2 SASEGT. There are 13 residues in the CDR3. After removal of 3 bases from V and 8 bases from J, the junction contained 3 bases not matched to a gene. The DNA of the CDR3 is TGTGCCAGCAGTGAGACAGGGGACTATGAGCAGTTCTTC. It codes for CASSETGDYEQFF.

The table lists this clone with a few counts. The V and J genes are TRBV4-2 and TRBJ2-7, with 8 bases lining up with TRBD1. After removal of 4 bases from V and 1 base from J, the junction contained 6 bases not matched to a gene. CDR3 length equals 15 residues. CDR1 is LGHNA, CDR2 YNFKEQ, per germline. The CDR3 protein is CASSRTGQGSYEQYF. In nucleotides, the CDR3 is TGTGCCAGCAGCCGAACAGGACAGGGTTCCTACGAGCAGTACTTC.

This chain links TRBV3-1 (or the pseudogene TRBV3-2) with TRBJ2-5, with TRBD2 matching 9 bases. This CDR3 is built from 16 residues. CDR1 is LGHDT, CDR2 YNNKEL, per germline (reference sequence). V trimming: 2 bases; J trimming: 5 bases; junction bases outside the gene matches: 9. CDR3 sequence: CASSQPGGGAGETQYF. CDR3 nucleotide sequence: TGTGCCAGCAGCCAACCCGGCGGGGGGGCCGGTGAGACCCAGTACTTC.

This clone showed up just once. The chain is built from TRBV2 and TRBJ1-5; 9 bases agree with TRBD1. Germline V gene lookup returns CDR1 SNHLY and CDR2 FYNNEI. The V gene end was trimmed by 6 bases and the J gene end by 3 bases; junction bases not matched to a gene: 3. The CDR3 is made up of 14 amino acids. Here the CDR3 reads CASRDRGTNQPQHF. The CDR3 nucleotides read TGTGCCAGCAGGGACAGGGGCACCAATCAGCCCCAGCATTTT.

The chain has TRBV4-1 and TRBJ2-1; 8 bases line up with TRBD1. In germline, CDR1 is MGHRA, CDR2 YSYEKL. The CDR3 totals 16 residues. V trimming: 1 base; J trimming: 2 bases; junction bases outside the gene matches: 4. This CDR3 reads CASSQGTGTTYNEQFF. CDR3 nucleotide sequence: TGCGCCAGCAGCCAAGGGACAGGGACAACCTACAATGAGCAGTTCTTC.

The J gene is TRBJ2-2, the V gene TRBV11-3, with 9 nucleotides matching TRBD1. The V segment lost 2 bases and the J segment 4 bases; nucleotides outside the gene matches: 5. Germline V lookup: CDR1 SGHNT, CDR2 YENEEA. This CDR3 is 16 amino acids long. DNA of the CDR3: TGTGCCAGCAGCTTAATACAGGGGGCCGGCACCGGGGAGCTGTTTTTT. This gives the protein CASSLIQGAGTGELFF.

The CDR3 loop is CASSLARGGARDEQFF. CDR3 sequence (DNA): TGTGCCAGCAGCTTAGCGCGGGGCGGGGCTCGGGATGAGCAGTTCTTC. The chain links TRBV7-9 to TRBJ2-1; possibly TRBD2 for D (6 bases). Trimming stripped 0 bases from V and 8 bases from J, with 17 bases between. Germline loops: CDR1 SEHNR, CDR2 FQNEAQ (reference sequence). The CDR3 covers 16 residues.

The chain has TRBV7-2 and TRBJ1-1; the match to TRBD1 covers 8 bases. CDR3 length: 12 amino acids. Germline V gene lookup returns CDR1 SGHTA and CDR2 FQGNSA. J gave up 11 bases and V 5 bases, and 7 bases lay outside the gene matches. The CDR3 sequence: CASSLTGGRAFF. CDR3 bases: TGTGCCAGCAGCCTAACAGGGGGGAGGGCTTTCTTT.

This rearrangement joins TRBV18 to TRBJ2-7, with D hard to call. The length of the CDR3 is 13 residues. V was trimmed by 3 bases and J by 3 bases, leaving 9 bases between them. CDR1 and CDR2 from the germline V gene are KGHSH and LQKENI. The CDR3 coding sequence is TGTGCCAGCTCACCCGGTGGCGGCTACGAGCAGTACTTC. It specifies CASSPGGGYEQYF.

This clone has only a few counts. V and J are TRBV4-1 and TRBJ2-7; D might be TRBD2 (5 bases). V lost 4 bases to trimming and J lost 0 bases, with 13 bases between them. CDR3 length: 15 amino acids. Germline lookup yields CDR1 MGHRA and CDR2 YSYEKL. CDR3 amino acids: CASSLSGSGSYEQYF. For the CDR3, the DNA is TGCGCCAGCAGCCTCTCGGGGAGTGGCTCCTACGAGCAGTACTTC.

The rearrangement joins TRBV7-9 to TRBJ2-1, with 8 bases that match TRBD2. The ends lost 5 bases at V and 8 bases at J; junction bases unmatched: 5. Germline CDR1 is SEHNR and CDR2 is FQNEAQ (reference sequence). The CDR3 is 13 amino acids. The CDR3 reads CASSPGTRYEQFF. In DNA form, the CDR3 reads TGTGCCAGCAGCCCCGGGACTAGGTATGAGCAGTTCTTC. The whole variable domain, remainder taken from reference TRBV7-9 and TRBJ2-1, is DTGVSQNPRHKITKRGQNVTFRCDPISEHNRLYWYRQTLGQGPEFLTYFQNEAQLEKSRLLSDRFSAERPKGSFSTLEIQRTEQGDSAMYLCASSPGTRYEQFFGPGTRLTVL.

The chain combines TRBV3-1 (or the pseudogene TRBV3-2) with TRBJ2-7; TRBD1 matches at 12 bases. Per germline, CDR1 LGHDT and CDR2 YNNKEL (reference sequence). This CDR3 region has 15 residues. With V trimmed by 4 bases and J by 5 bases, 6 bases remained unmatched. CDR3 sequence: CASSPKGQGAHEQYF. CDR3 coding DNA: TGTGCCAGCAGCCCCAAGGGACAGGGGGCCCACGAGCAGTACTTC.

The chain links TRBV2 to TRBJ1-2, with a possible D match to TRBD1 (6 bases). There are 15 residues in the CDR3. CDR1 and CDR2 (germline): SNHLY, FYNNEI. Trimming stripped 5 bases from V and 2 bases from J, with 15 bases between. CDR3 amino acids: CASSRNSGTNYGYTF. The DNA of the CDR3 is TGTGCCAGCAGTCGTAACTCCGGGACAAACTATGGCTACACCTTC.

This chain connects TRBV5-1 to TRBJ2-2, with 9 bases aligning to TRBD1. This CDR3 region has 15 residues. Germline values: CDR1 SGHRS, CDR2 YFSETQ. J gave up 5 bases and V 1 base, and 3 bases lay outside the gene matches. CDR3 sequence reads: CASSLPGQGTGELFF. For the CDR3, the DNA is TGCGCCAGCAGCTTGCCGGGACAGGGTACCGGGGAGCTGTTTTTT.

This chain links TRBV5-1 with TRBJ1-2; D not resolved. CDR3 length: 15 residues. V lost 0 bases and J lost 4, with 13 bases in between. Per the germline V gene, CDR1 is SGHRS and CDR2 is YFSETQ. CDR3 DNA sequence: TGCGCCAGCAGCTTGGCTCCGGGATTGGGCTATGGCTACACCTTC. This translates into CASSLAPGLGYGYTF.

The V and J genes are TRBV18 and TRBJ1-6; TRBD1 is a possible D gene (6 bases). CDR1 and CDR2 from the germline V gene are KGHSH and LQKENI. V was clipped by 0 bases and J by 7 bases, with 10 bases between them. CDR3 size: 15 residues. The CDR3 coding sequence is TGTGCCAGCTCACCACCGGTTAGGGGGAATTCACCCCTCCACTTT. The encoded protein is CASSPPVRGNSPLHF.

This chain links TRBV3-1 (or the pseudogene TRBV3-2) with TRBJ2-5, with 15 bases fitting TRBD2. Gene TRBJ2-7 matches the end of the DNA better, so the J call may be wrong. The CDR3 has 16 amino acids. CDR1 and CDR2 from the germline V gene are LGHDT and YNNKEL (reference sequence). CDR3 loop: CASTPGLAGGTYEQYF. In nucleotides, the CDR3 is TGTGCCAGCACCCCGGGACTAGCGGGGGGAACCTACGAGCAGTACTTC.

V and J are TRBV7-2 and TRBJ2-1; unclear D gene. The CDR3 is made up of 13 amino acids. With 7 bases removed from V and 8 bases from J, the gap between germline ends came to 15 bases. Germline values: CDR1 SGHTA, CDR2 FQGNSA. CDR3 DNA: TGTGCCAGCACCCTAGGCGCACCCGATGAGCAGTTCTTC. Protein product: CASTLGAPDEQFF. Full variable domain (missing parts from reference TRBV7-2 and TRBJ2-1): GAGVSQSPSNKVTEKGKDVELRCDPISGHTALYWYRQSLGQGLEFLIYFQGNSAPDKSGLPSDRFSAERTGGSVSTLTIQRTQQEDSAVYLCASTLGAPDEQFFGPGTRLTVL.

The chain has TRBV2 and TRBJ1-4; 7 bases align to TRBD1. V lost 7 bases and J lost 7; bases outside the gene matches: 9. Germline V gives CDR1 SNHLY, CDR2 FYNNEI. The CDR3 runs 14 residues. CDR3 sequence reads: CASTRQGRGEKLFF. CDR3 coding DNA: TGTGCCAGCACCAGACAGGGCCGAGGTGAAAAACTGTTTTTT.